One and the same sample provided the 30 T cell receptor beta chains below, sequenced in a study of blood T cell repertoires in COVID-19. The protocol was immunoSEQ multiplex PCR, while the TCRdb copy is restricted to in-frame clones and leaves out a portion. Of about 250,000 clones detected, about four fifths appear once; the ten largest clones hold roughly 10%. Input material: peripheral blood. The receptors were sampled from a man older than 75 with acute or convalescent COVID-19.

The rearrangement uses TRBV18 and TRBJ1-2; 8 bases are a match to TRBD1. Germline V gene sequence: CDR1 KGHSH, CDR2 LQKENI. This CDR3 is built from 16 residues. The ends lost 3 bases at V and 1 base at J; junction bases unmatched: 7. The CDR3 DNA sequence: TGTGCCAGCTCACCGGTACAGGGGGAGCTTAACTATGGCTACACCTTC. Encoded protein: CASSPVQGELNYGYTF.

The chain couples TRBV5-1 to TRBJ2-3; perhaps TRBD2 as D (6 bases). Germline assignment: CDR1 SGHRS and CDR2 YFSETQ. This CDR3 is built from 15 residues. V was shortened by 4 bases and J by 1 base, with 13 bases between the two germline ends. CDR3: CASSGGIKRTDTQYF. The DNA for the CDR3 is TGCGCCAGCAGCGGAGGGATTAAACGCACAGATACGCAGTATTTT.

The genes are TRBV23-1 and TRBJ2-5; D not resolved. TRBV23-1 is recorded as an ORF, its role being uncertain. Trimming removed 6 bases at V and 2 bases at J, with 7 bases between. The CDR3 is made up of 12 amino acids. This CDR3 is CASSLLQETQYF. As DNA, the CDR3 is TGCGCCAGCAGCCTACTTCAAGAGACCCAGTACTTC.

The CDR3 bases are TGTGCCAGCAGCTTAGGACAGACGAATCAGCCCCAGCATTTT. Residues: CASSLGQTNQPQHF. This chain uses TRBV5-6 with TRBJ1-5; D is possibly TRBD1 (6 bases). Between the trimmed V and J ends, which lost 2 bases and 4 bases, there was a span of 10 bases. The CDR3 runs to 14 residues. Germline-derived CDR1 and CDR2 are SGHDT and YYEEEE.

This chain joins TRBV6-5 and TRBJ1-5; TRBD1 is a possible D gene (5 bases). The germline V and J ends were trimmed by 2 bases and 7 bases, with 12 bases remaining between them. Germline CDR1 and CDR2: MNHEY and SVGAGI. The CDR3 totals 14 residues. The CDR3 is CASSYRQGGQPQHF. Written as DNA, the CDR3 is TGTGCCAGCAGTTACAGGCAGGGAGGACAGCCCCAGCATTTT.

The rearrangement uses TRBV21-1 and TRBJ2-2; TRBD1 is taken as the D call from the table, unchecked against the DNA. TRBV21-1 is a pseudogene locus. CDR3 length: 15 amino acids. The CDR3 loop is CAGGNRDRSTGELFF. The CDR3 DNA reads TGTGCCGGAGGAAACCGGGACAGGTCCACCGGGGAGCTGTTTTTT.

This clone showed up just once. The chain links TRBV12-3 or TRBV12-4 to TRBJ1-3, with 7 bases aligning to TRBD1. Trimming cost V 6 bases and J 6 bases; bases outside gene matches: 5. This CDR3 spans 13 amino acids. The CDR3 nucleotides are TGTGCCAGCAGGATTCAGGGGGAAAACACCATATATTTT. Amino acid sequence: CASRIQGENTIYF.

This sequence joins TRBV19 and TRBJ1-4; D not resolved. The CDR3 extends over 13 amino acids. Per the germline V gene, CDR1 is LNHDA and CDR2 is SQIVND (reference sequence). V was cut by 1 base and J by 13 bases, with 13 bases left in between. The CDR3 bases are TGTGCCAGTAGTATAGGTCAGAGGAATTCACTGTTTTTT. Residues: CASSIGQRNSLFF.

The V call is TRBV18, the J call TRBJ2-5, with D possibly being TRBD2 (6 bases). CDR1 is KGHSH and CDR2 is LQKENI in the germline V gene. The CDR3 sequence is 13 residues long. V gave up 6 bases and J gave up 4 bases, with 12 bases separating them. CDR3 protein: CASSRGLGETQYF. DNA for the CDR3: TGTGCCAGCTCCCGGGGACTGGGAGAGACCCAGTACTTC.

In the case of this clone: The same CDR3 arises from other DNA sequences in this sample as well. This chain connects TRBV20-1 to TRBJ1-2; D uncertain. Trimming took 6 bases from V and 2 from J, leaving 4 bases between them. Germline V lookup: CDR1 DFQATT, CDR2 SNEGSKA (reference sequence). The CDR3 spans 10 residues. The CDR3 nucleotides read TGCAGTGCGGCCAACTATGGCTACACCTTC. It encodes CSAANYGYTF.

This clone turned up a few times. The chain combines TRBV6-1 with TRBJ1-1; 9 bases align to TRBD1. This CDR3 spans 14 amino acids. Germline V gene lookup returns CDR1 MNHNS and CDR2 SASEGT. Unmatched junction bases numbered 2, after V lost 3 bases and J lost 3 bases. Written as DNA, the CDR3 is TGTGCCAGCAGTGAGGACAGGGGAGACACTGAAGCTTTCTTT. This translates into CASSEDRGDTEAFF.

V is TRBV5-1 and J is TRBJ2-1, with a possible D match to TRBD2 (5 bases). V gave up 7 bases and J gave up 1 base, with 12 bases separating them. CDR3 size: 14 residues. In germline, CDR1 is SGHRS, CDR2 YFSETQ. CDR3 sequence reads: CASAQEGSYNEQFF. The DNA for the CDR3 is TGCGCCAGCGCCCAAGAGGGATCCTACAATGAGCAGTTCTTC.

This clone was seen repeatedly, ten times or more. V is TRBV5-5 and J is TRBJ2-7; 11 nucleotides align to TRBD2. The germline V gene has CDR1 SGHKS and CDR2 YYEKEE (reference sequence). This CDR3 is 15 amino acids long. The ends lost 6 bases at V and 6 bases at J; junction bases unmatched: 11. The CDR3 DNA reads TGTGCCAGCACCTCACTAGCGGGAGTCCGTGGCGAGCAGTACTTC. Residues: CASTSLAGVRGEQYF.

The V and J genes are TRBV11-1 and TRBJ2-2, with D perhaps matching TRBD2 (5 bases). V dropped 1 base and J dropped 7 bases, with 10 bases sitting between them. This CDR3 is 14 amino acids long. Per the germline V gene, CDR1 is SGHAT and CDR2 is FQDESV (reference sequence). The CDR3 DNA reads TGTGCCAGCAGCTTAGGACGAGGGAGCGGGGAGCTGTTTTTT. It encodes CASSLGRGSGELFF. The full variable domain, rest sourced from reference TRBV11-1 and TRBJ2-2, is EAEVAQSPRYKITEKSQAVAFWCDPISGHATLYWYRQILGQGPELLVQFQDESVVDDSQLPKDRFSAERLKGVDSTLKIQPAELGDSAMYLCASSLGRGSGELFFGEGSRLTVL.

The chain employs TRBV3-1 (or the pseudogene TRBV3-2) and TRBJ2-6, with 7 positions matching TRBD2. The CDR3 has 17 amino acids. Trimming at V came to 4 bases and at J to 1 base, leaving 7 bases not matched to a gene. In germline, CDR1 is LGHDT, CDR2 YNNKEL (reference sequence). The CDR3 reads CASSRSGRASGANVLTF. The CDR3, as DNA: TGTGCCAGCAGCCGATCGGGGAGGGCTTCTGGGGCCAACGTCCTGACTTTC.

This clone showed up just once. CDR3 sequence reads: CATSDTGTGGTKEQFF. CDR3 DNA: TGTGCCACCAGTGATACCGGGACAGGGGGGACCAAAGAGCAGTTCTTC. This chain uses TRBV24-1 with TRBJ2-1; 11 bases fit TRBD1. The CDR3 loop spans 16 amino acids. Germline lookup yields CDR1 KGHDR and CDR2 SFDVKD. The V and J ends lost 3 bases and 10 bases, in that order; junction bases with no gene match: 10.

The rearrangement joins TRBV23-1 to TRBJ2-3; D might be TRBD2 (6 bases). TRBV23-1 is an ORF, with its function uncertain. The CDR3 has 19 residues. The V and J ends lost 4 bases and 0 bases respectively, with 23 bases between them. The CDR3 DNA sequence: TGCGCCAGCAGTCGCCAAGACGGGGGACCCCCTAGGAGCACAGATACGCAGTATTTT. It translates to CASSRQDGGPPRSTDTQYF.

The gene calls are TRBV23-1 and TRBJ2-7; no reliable D call. Being an ORF, TRBV23-1 has a function that is uncertain. The CDR3 runs to 14 residues. Trimming left V 3 bases short and J 4 bases short, with 13 bases between. The CDR3 sequence: CASSHLIRGYEQYF. DNA of the CDR3: TGCGCCAGCAGTCACTTGATCCGAGGATACGAGCAGTACTTC.

This rearrangement joins TRBV18 to TRBJ2-5, with TRBD2 identical over 12 bases. The germline gives CDR1 KGHSH, CDR2 LQKENI. The trim removed 3 bases at V and 5 bases at J, leaving 13 bases unmatched. This CDR3 is built from 18 residues. The CDR3 nucleotides read TGTGCCAGCTCACCGCTCCGACTGACTAGCGGGAGAGGCGAGACCCAGTACTTC. Translated: CASSPLRLTSGRGETQYF.

The chain combines TRBV30 with TRBJ2-7, with D maybe TRBD1 (5 bases). Germline lookup yields CDR1 GTSNPN and CDR2 SVGIG (reference sequence). Trimming removed 2 bases from V and 6 bases from J, with 11 bases in between. This CDR3 comprises 12 residues. The CDR3 is CAWSLGQGEQYF. The CDR3 region has the DNA TGTGCCTGGAGTCTCGGGCAGGGCGAGCAGTACTTC.

This chain connects TRBV9 to TRBJ1-4; tentative D call: TRBD1 (5 bases). Germline lookup yields CDR1 SGDLS and CDR2 YYNGEE. The germline V and J ends were trimmed by 4 bases and 8 bases, with 21 bases remaining between them. CDR3 length equals 16 residues. The CDR3 sequence: CASSYDPTALGEKLFF. For the CDR3, the DNA is TGTGCCAGCAGCTATGACCCGACAGCCTTAGGGGAAAAACTGTTTTTT.

This chain uses TRBV27 with TRBJ1-2, with a weak D call TRBD1 (6 bases). CDR1 is MNHEY, CDR2 SMNVEV, per germline (reference sequence). The CDR3 loop spans 15 amino acids. Trimming took 5 bases from V and 4 from J, leaving 17 bases between them. The CDR3 DNA is TGTGCCAGCAGTCTTGTGCCAGGGGAATCCTATGGCTACACCTTC. Translation gives CASSLVPGESYGYTF.

The V gene is TRBV29-1, the J gene TRBJ1-2, with 9 nucleotides matching TRBD1. CDR3 length equals 12 residues. With 5 bases clipped from V and 8 bases from J, the junction kept 6 bases outside the gene matches. Germline V gene data show CDR1 as SQVTM and CDR2 as ANQGSEA. CDR3 coding DNA: TGCAGCGTTTGGGACAGGGTGAACGGCTACACCTTC. As protein: CSVWDRVNGYTF.

This chain links TRBV7-3 with TRBJ2-3, with a possible D match to TRBD2 (6 bases). This CDR3 region has 11 residues. In germline, CDR1 is SGHTA, CDR2 FQGTGA. Trimming took off 6 bases at V and 13 bases at J, with 14 bases between the two ends. The CDR3 DNA reads TGTGCCAGCAGTCCGGGTGGGAGGAAGTATTTT. Translated, it gives CASSPGGRKYF.

V gene TRBV28 combines with J gene TRBJ2-2; 13 bases agree with TRBD2. Trimming removed 3 bases from V and 5 bases from J; junction bases left unmatched: 9. The CDR3 is made up of 18 amino acids. Per germline, CDR1 MDHEN and CDR2 SYDVKM. CDR3 bases: TGTGCCAGCAGTTTGATGGGACTAGCGGGGTCCTTGACCGGGGAGCTGTTTTTT. Protein sequence: CASSLMGLAGSLTGELFF. Full variable domain (missing parts from reference TRBV28 and TRBJ2-2): DVKVTQSSRYLVKRTGEKVFLECVQDMDHENMFWYRQDPGLGLRLIYFSYDVKMKEKGDIPEGYSVSREKKERFSLILESASTNQTSMYLCASSLMGLAGSLTGELFFGEGSRLTVL.

This chain joins TRBV9 and TRBJ2-2; no firm D call. The CDR3 has 13 residues. V was trimmed by 0 bases and J by 6 bases, leaving 6 bases between them. Germline V gives CDR1 SGDLS, CDR2 YYNGEE. CDR3 sequence: CASSVGHSGELFF. The CDR3 DNA sequence: TGTGCCAGCAGCGTAGGTCACTCCGGGGAGCTGTTTTTT.

The chain uses TRBV11-1 and TRBJ2-7; D may be TRBD2 (6 bases). Trimming left V 2 bases short and J 6 bases short, with 20 bases between. CDR1 SGHAT and CDR2 FQDESV come from the germline V gene (reference sequence). This CDR3 spans 16 amino acids. The CDR3 loop reads CASSLTPGLTSVEQYF. Written as DNA, the CDR3 is TGTGCCAGCAGCTTAACCCCGGGACTGACATCCGTCGAGCAGTACTTC. The full variable domain, completed using reference TRBV11-1 and TRBJ2-7, is EAEVAQSPRYKITEKSQAVAFWCDPISGHATLYWYRQILGQGPELLVQFQDESVVDDSQLPKDRFSAERLKGVDSTLKIQPAELGDSAMYLCASSLTPGLTSVEQYFGPGTRLTVT.

This sequence joins TRBV19 and TRBJ2-7; 10 bases match TRBD1. With 7 bases clipped from V and 3 bases from J, the junction kept 9 bases outside the gene matches. The CDR3 consists of 15 residues. Germline-derived CDR1 and CDR2 are LNHDA and SQIVND (reference sequence). The CDR3 sequence is CASKEATGGFYEQYF. Here the CDR3 DNA reads TGTGCCAGTAAAGAGGCGACAGGGGGCTTCTACGAGCAGTACTTC. Combining the CDR3 with reference TRBV19 and TRBJ2-7 gives the whole variable domain DGGITQSPKYLFRKEGQNVTLSCEQNLNHDAMYWYRQDPGQGLRLIYYSQIVNDFQKGDIAEGYSVSREKKESFPLTVTSAQKNPTAFYLCASKEATGGFYEQYFGPGTRLTVT.

This chain joins TRBV5-4 and TRBJ2-2; maybe TRBD1 (5 bases). This CDR3 has 15 amino acids. The V end was cut by 1 base, the J end by 1 base, with 8 bases between. Germline lookup yields CDR1 SGHNT and CDR2 YYREEE (reference sequence). CDR3 sequence: CASSLIGVNTGELFF. CDR3 DNA sequence: TGTGCCAGCAGCTTGATAGGGGTGAACACCGGGGAGCTGTTTTTT.

This chain joins TRBV11-1 and TRBJ2-7, with D unresolved. V shed 4 bases and J shed 0 bases, with 13 bases lying between them. CDR1 is SGHAT, CDR2 FQDESV, per germline (reference sequence). CDR3 length: 15 residues. The CDR3 coding sequence is TGTGCCAGCAGCTCCTCCCGAGCCTTCTCCTACGAGCAGTACTTC. It translates to CASSSSRAFSYEQYF.